This T cell receptor beta chain was sequenced in a study of early T cells in non-severe SARS-CoV-2 infection. J lost 3 bases, V lost 5 bases, and 2 bases had no gene match. In germline, CDR1 is LNHDA, CDR2 SQIVND (reference sequence). The CDR3 loop spans 14 amino acids. In TCRdb, the 5' RACE reads were re-called with MiXCR into one record per CDR3 protein. The repertoire includes about 35,000 distinct CDR3 sequences, 5.5% to 7% of them detected once, and roughly 4.4% sits in the top ten. The source is an adult who was a healthcare worker with PCR-confirmed SARS-CoV-2 infection or an uninfected control (not recorded which). The sequencing input was whole blood. This chain links TRBV19 with TRBJ2-3; 10 nucleotides align to TRBD2. The CDR3 reads CASSGAGGTDTQYF. The CDR3 DNA follows: TGTGCCAGTAGTGGAGCGGGAGGGACAGATACGCAGTATTTT.